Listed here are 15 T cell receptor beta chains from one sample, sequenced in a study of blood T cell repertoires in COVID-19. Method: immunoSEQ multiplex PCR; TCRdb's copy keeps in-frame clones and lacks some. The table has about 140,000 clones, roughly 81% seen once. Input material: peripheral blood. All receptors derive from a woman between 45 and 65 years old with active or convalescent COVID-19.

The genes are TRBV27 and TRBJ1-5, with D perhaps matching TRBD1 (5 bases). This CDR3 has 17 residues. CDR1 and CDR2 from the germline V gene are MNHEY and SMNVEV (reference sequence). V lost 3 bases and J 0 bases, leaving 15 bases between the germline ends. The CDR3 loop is CASSFFGTADSNQPQHF. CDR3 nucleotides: TGTGCCAGCAGTTTCTTTGGGACTGCCGATAGCAATCAGCCCCAGCATTTT.

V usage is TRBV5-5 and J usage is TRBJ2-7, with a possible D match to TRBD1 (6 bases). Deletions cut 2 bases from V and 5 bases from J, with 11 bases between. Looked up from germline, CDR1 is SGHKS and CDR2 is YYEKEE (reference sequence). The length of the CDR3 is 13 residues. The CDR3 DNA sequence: TGTGCCAGCAGCTTCAGGGGAAGGAACGAGCAGTACTTC. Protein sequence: CASSFRGRNEQYF.

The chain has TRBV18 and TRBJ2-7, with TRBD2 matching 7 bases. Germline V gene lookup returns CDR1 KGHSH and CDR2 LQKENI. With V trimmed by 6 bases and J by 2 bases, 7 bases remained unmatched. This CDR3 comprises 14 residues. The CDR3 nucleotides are TGTGCCAGCTCCTATGGAGCGGGGACCTACGAGCAGTACTTC. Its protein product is CASSYGAGTYEQYF.

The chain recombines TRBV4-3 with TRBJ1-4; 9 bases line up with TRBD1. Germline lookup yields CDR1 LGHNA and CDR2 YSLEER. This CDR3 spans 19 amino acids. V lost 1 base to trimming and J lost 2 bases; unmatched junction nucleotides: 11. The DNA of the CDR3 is TGCGCCAGCAGCCAAGGAACGTTTCGACAGGGGGGGACTAATGAAAAACTGTTTTTT. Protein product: CASSQGTFRQGGTNEKLFF.

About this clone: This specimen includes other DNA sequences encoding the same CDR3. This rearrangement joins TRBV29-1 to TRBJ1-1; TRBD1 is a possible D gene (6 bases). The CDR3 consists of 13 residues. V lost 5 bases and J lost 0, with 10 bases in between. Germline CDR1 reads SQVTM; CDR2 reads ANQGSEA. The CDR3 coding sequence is TGCAGCGTTACAACAGGGATGAACACTGAAGCTTTCTTT. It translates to CSVTTGMNTEAFF.

The chain's CDR3 is CASSSFPGLANYGYTF. The CDR3 coding sequence is TGTGCCAGCAGTTCCTTCCCGGGATTAGCTAACTATGGCTACACCTTC. The chain couples TRBV6-2 or TRBV6-3 to TRBJ1-2; D uncertain. The CDR3 loop spans 16 amino acids. The V gene's germline CDR1 is MNHEY and CDR2 SVGEGT. V was trimmed by 4 bases and J by 0 bases, leaving 15 bases between them.

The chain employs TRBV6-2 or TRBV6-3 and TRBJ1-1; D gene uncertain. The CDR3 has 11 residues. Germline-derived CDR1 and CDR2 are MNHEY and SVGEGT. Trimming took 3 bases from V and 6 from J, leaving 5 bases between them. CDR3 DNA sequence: TGTGCCAGCAGTTATGCGGCTGAAGCTTTCTTT. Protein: CASSYAAEAFF.

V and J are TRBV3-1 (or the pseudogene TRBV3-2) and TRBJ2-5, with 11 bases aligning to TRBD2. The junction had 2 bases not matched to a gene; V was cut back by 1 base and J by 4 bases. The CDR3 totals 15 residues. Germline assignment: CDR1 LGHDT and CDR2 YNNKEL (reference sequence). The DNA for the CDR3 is TGTGCCAGCAGCCAAGTTAGCGGGGGGGTAGAGACCCAGTACTTC. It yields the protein CASSQVSGGVETQYF.

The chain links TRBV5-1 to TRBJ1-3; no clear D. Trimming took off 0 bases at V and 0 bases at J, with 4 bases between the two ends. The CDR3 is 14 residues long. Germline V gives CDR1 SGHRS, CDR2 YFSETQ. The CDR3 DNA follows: TGCGCCAGCAGCTTGGAGCACTCTGGAAACACCATATATTTT. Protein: CASSLEHSGNTIYF.

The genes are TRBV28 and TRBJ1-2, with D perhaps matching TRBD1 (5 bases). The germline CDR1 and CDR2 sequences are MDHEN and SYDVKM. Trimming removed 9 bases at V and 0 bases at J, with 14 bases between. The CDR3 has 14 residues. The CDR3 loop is CASLSTGSNYGYTF. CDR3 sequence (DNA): TGTGCCAGTTTATCAACAGGCTCTAACTATGGCTACACCTTC.

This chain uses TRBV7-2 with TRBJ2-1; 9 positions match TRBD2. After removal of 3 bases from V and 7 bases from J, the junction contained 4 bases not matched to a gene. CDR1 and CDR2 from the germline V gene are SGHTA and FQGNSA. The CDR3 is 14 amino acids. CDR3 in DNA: TGTGCCAGCAGCTTCCGGACTAGCGCTAATGAGCAGTTCTTC. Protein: CASSFRTSANEQFF.

CDR3 region: CASSLSNQPQHF. The CDR3 nucleotides read TGTGCCAGCAGTCTCAGCAATCAGCCCCAGCATTTT. The rearrangement uses TRBV6-1 and TRBJ1-5, with D unresolved. The germline gives CDR1 MNHNS, CDR2 SASEGT. CDR3 length: 12 residues. Trimming cost V 5 bases and J 1 base, with 3 bases left between them.

The CDR3 region is CASSKITGTGELFF. CDR3 sequence (DNA): TGTGCCAGCTCAAAGATCACGGGGACCGGGGAGCTGTTTTTT. This sequence joins TRBV18 and TRBJ2-2, with TRBD2 as a possible D gene (5 bases). CDR1 and CDR2 (germline): KGHSH, LQKENI. This CDR3 has 14 amino acids. Trimming stripped 5 bases from V and 5 bases from J, with 12 bases between.

The CDR3 DNA is TGTGCCAGTAGGGCTGACAGTAGCACAGATACGCAGTATTTT. Its protein is CASRADSSTDTQYF. The chain uses TRBV19 and TRBJ2-3, with D possibly TRBD1 on 5 matching bases. Trimming left V 6 bases short and J 0 bases short, with 10 bases between. Germline V gives CDR1 LNHDA, CDR2 SQIVND (reference sequence). CDR3 length equals 14 residues.

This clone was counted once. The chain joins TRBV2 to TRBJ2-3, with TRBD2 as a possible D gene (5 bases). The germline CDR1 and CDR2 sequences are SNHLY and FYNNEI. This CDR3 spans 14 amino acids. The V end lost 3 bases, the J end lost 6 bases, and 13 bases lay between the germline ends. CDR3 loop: CASSEGLAVDTQYF. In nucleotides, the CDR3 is TGTGCCAGCAGTGAGGGCCTAGCAGTCGATACGCAGTATTTT.